This record concerns one T cell receptor (beta chain) sequence. These data originate in a study of identical twins. Healthy Caucasians made up all donors. CDR3 length: 18 amino acids. From germline, CDR1 is LGHNA and CDR2 YNFKEQ. Trimming took off 0 bases at V and 0 bases at J, with 12 bases between the two ends. One entry per CDR3 protein, called by TCRdb with MiXCR from the 5' RACE reads. Of roughly 1,500,000 distinct CDR3 sequences listed, under 35% are singletons. The source material was cord blood. The chain combines TRBV4-2 with TRBJ2-6; D may match TRBD1 or TRBD2 (5 bases each). The clonotype comes from a newborn girl in good health. CDR3: CASSQDPRGDSGANVLTF. Here the CDR3 DNA reads TGTGCCAGCAGCCAAGATCCCAGAGGGGACTCTGGGGCCAACGTCCTGACTTTC.